This T cell receptor beta chain was captured in a study of blood T cell repertoires in COVID-19. Turning to the study itself: Some COVID-19 samples were acute and others convalescent; all came from the United States, Italy and Spain. Nucleic acid was either cDNA or gDNA, and it came from T cells, B-cell-depleted T cells, or PBMCs.

V was clipped by 3 bases and J by 4 bases, with 13 bases between them. Germline CDR1 and CDR2: SGHTA and FQGTGA. The CDR3 has 15 amino acids. Original analysis: Estimation of nucleated cell counts relied on the amplification of reference gene primers. The data were produced by immunoSEQ multiplex PCR, yet TCRdb's version contains in-frame clones alone and is incomplete. The V and J calls and clone size are taken from that table; D and trimming were inferred from the DNA. The sample consists of over 300,000 clones, nearly 90% of them appearing once. Sequencing was carried out using peripheral blood. The sequence came from a young man with active or convalescent COVID-19. The V and J genes are TRBV7-3 and TRBJ2-1; D not certain. The CDR3 reads CASSLGQPNYNEQFF. The CDR3 bases are TGTGCCAGCAGCTTGGGCCAGCCGAATTACAATGAGCAGTTCTTC.